Sequencing of this T cell receptor (beta chain) was carried out in a study of cytomegalovirus exposure and HLA in healthy donors. Study findings and constraints: Beyond CMV serostatus, there was no information to go on about immune exposure. Follow-up analysis seemed to connect common viral pathogens with several of the most significant clusters identified.

The germline V gene has CDR1 MGHRA and CDR2 YSYEKL. J lost 4 bases, V lost 6 bases, and 4 bases had no gene match. The CDR3 runs to 14 residues. With 60 Vbeta and 13 Jbeta primers, the PCR was carried out. Assay used: immunoSEQ multiplex PCR; TCRdb lists only in-frame clones, some missing. Here the sample table reports about 200,000 clones. About this clone: As yet, its antigen is unknown.

This receptor was identified in a girl aged 2-10 years in good health and CMV-seropositive. This chain joins TRBV4-1 and TRBJ2-1; TRBD2 matches at 9 bases. Source material: PBMCs. The CDR3 sequence: CASSEREDYNEQFF. CDR3 nucleotides: TGCGCCAGCAGTGAGCGGGAGGATTACAATGAGCAGTTCTTC.